Below are 19 T cell receptor beta chains sequenced from a single sample in a study of blood T cell repertoires in COVID-19. TCRdb's table, derived via immunoSEQ multiplex PCR, lists solely in-frame clones and lacks some. Of under 250,000 clones listed, around 80% were seen once; the top ten hold 7% to 8.5%. The sample consisted of peripheral blood. These receptors originate from a woman in her 70s with acute or convalescent COVID-19.

The chain is built from TRBV19 and TRBJ2-3, with D perhaps TRBD2 (6 bases). Deletions cut 10 bases from V and 2 bases from J, with 22 bases between. This CDR3 contains 16 residues. Germline V gene lookup returns CDR1 LNHDA and CDR2 SQIVND (reference sequence). For the CDR3, the DNA is TGTGCCACCACAAACGTCAGGACTAAGGCCACAGATACGCAGTATTTT. Amino acids: CATTNVRTKATDTQYF.

This clone occurred once. In nucleotides, the CDR3 is TGTGCCACCAGTGACTCTCAGGGGGGATACGAGCAGTACTTC. It specifies CATSDSQGGYEQYF. The chain joins TRBV24-1 to TRBJ2-7, with D perhaps matching TRBD1 (7 bases). This CDR3 spans 14 amino acids. V gave up 4 bases and J gave up 4 bases, with 13 bases separating them. Germline values: CDR1 KGHDR, CDR2 SFDVKD.

The sample holds one count of this clone. V gene TRBV4-1 combines with J gene TRBJ1-5; D perhaps matches TRBD1 (6 bases). Trimming pared 2 bases from V and 2 bases from J, leaving 22 bases between. The CDR3 is 19 residues long. The germline V gene has CDR1 MGHRA and CDR2 YSYEKL. The CDR3 is CASSQPPTQGKRGNQPQHF. For the CDR3, the DNA is TGCGCCAGCAGCCAACCTCCGACTCAGGGGAAGCGCGGCAATCAGCCCCAGCATTTT.

The V call is TRBV5-8, the J call TRBJ1-3; no clear D gene. Germline assignment: CDR1 SGHTS and CDR2 YDEGEE. Trimming stripped 6 bases from V and 1 base from J, with 17 bases between. The CDR3 totals 16 residues. CDR3 sequence (DNA): TGTGCCAGCACTCATGGAGGCTTGGGATCTGGAAACACCATATATTTT. Translation: CASTHGGLGSGNTIYF.

This chain joins TRBV28 and TRBJ1-6; a weak D match, TRBD1 (6 bases). Germline V gene lookup returns CDR1 MDHEN and CDR2 SYDVKM. V shed 3 bases and J shed 6 bases, with 9 bases lying between them. CDR3 length: 14 amino acids. CDR3 DNA: TGTGCCAGCAGTTTCCGGGACACTAATTCACCCCTCCACTTT. This encodes CASSFRDTNSPLHF.

This clone showed up just a few times. The chain employs TRBV5-6 and TRBJ2-7, with 7 positions matching TRBD1. This CDR3 contains 16 residues. Germline CDR1 SGHDT, CDR2 YYEEEE. The V gene end was trimmed by 4 bases and the J gene end by 0 bases; junction bases not matched to a gene: 10. The CDR3 coding sequence is TGTGCCAGCAGCATCCCCGGGACAGCAAGCTCCTACGAGCAGTACTTC. Amino acid sequence: CASSIPGTASSYEQYF.

This chain uses TRBV7-9 with TRBJ2-1; D possibly corresponds to TRBD2 (5 bases). Germline lookup yields CDR1 SEHNR and CDR2 FQNEAQ (reference sequence). Trimming pared 4 bases from V and 9 bases from J, leaving 16 bases between. The CDR3 extends over 14 amino acids. The CDR3 nucleotides read TGTGCCAGCAGCTATTCTGGACGGGCGGGTGAGCAGTTCTTC. Translating it yields CASSYSGRAGEQFF.

The CDR3 loop is CASTNTGIDGYTF. CDR3 nucleotide sequence: TGTGCCAGCACCAACACAGGGATTGACGGCTACACCTTC. This sequence joins TRBV6-5 and TRBJ1-2; perhaps TRBD1 as D (6 bases). This CDR3 is 13 amino acids long. Deletions cut 7 bases from V and 8 bases from J, with 17 bases between. Germline V lookup: CDR1 MNHEY, CDR2 SVGAGI.

The CDR3 sequence: CASSQDIVGGLFF. The DNA for the CDR3 is TGTGCCAGCAGCCAAGATATTGTGGGGGGGTTGTTTTTT. The V call is TRBV3-1 (or the pseudogene TRBV3-2), the J call TRBJ2-2, with 7 bases matching TRBD2. CDR3 size: 13 residues. The germline V gene has CDR1 LGHDT and CDR2 YNNKEL (reference sequence). V lost 0 bases and J lost 15; bases outside the gene matches: 7.

V gene TRBV7-2 combines with J gene TRBJ2-2, with 10 bases lining up with TRBD1. From germline, CDR1 is SGHTA and CDR2 FQGNSA. V lost 5 bases to trimming and J lost 4 bases; unmatched junction nucleotides: 10. The CDR3 loop spans 17 amino acids. DNA for the CDR3: TGTGCCAGCAGCAAGAATCGACAGGGGGCGCGCACCGGGGAGCTGTTTTTT. It encodes CASSKNRQGARTGELFF.

This clone was recorded once. Here the CDR3 reads CSAWTGLGEQYF. In DNA, the CDR3 is TGCAGCGCCTGGACAGGGTTGGGCGAGCAGTACTTC. J is TRBJ2-7 and V is TRBV29-1; 8 positions agree with TRBD1. There are 12 residues in the CDR3. V lost 7 bases and J lost 6; bases outside the gene matches: 8. Looked up from germline, CDR1 is SQVTM and CDR2 is ANQGSEA.

This clone came up a few times. J is TRBJ1-1 and V is TRBV29-1; D might be TRBD1 (5 bases). Trimming cost V 2 bases and J 3 bases, with 7 bases left between them. Germline V gene data show CDR1 as SQVTM and CDR2 as ANQGSEA. This CDR3 is 12 amino acids long. DNA for the CDR3: TGCAGCGTTGAATCGGGGGACACTGAAGCTTTCTTT. Translation gives CSVESGDTEAFF.

This clone was seen a few times. This chain connects TRBV24-1 to TRBJ2-2, with 7 positions matching TRBD1. This CDR3 region has 18 residues. Germline V gene sequence: CDR1 KGHDR, CDR2 SFDVKD. The ends lost 4 bases at V and 1 base at J; junction bases unmatched: 11. The CDR3 DNA reads as TGTGCCACCAGTGACAAGAACAGGGGTAAGAAGAACACCGGGGAGCTGTTTTTT. Translation: CATSDKNRGKKNTGELFF.

The chain couples TRBV4-1 to TRBJ2-2; 9 positions agree with TRBD2. V dropped 1 base and J dropped 6; count of bases not matched to a gene: 9. CDR1 and CDR2 (germline): MGHRA, YSYEKL. The CDR3 is 17 amino acids. The CDR3 DNA sequence: TGCGCCAGCAGCCAAGGGGATAGCGGGGGAATAGCCGGGGAGCTGTTTTTT. Translated, it gives CASSQGDSGGIAGELFF.

The V call is TRBV25-1, the J call TRBJ2-3, with 9 positions matching TRBD2. With V trimmed by 1 base and J by 2 bases, 4 bases remained unmatched. Germline CDR1 and CDR2: MGHDK and SYGVNS. This CDR3 is built from 16 residues. This CDR3 is CASSEWAGGTTDTQYF. As DNA, the CDR3 is TGTGCCAGCAGTGAATGGGCGGGGGGGACCACAGATACGCAGTATTTT.

This chain joins TRBV21-1 and TRBJ1-1; TRBD1, the table's D call, lacks a check against the DNA. TRBV21-1 is a documented pseudogene. This CDR3 region has 14 residues. For the CDR3, the DNA is TGTGCCAGCAGCAAAGAAGGGGATCGCCCTGAAGCTTTCTTT. As protein: CASSKEGDRPEAFF.

This clone was seen a few times. V and J are TRBV6-5 and TRBJ1-3; D uncertain. CDR1 MNHEY and CDR2 SVGAGI come from the germline V gene. V was trimmed by 6 bases and J by 11 bases, leaving 23 bases between them. The CDR3 extends over 15 amino acids. CDR3 sequence (DNA): TGTGCCAGCAGCCCGAACGTGGCAGGCCTGAGGGCCATATATTTT. It is translated as CASSPNVAGLRAIYF.

CDR3 loop: CASSSTGPLGELFF. The CDR3 region has the DNA TGTGCCAGCAGTTCGACAGGCCCTTTAGGGGAGCTGTTTTTT. This chain uses TRBV5-5 with TRBJ2-2; maybe TRBD1 (6 bases). The CDR3 is 14 amino acids. V lost 5 bases, J lost 8 bases, and 16 bases lay in between. Germline V CDR1 and CDR2: SGHKS, YYEKEE (reference sequence).

The V call is TRBV5-6, the J call TRBJ2-7; tentative D call: TRBD2 (5 bases). With 0 bases removed from V and 9 bases from J, the gap between germline ends came to 25 bases. The CDR3 loop spans 17 amino acids. The germline gives CDR1 SGHDT, CDR2 YYEEEE. For the CDR3, the DNA is TGTGCCAGCAGCTTGGTGGGGTTAGTTCCGGGATTGGGGTTGCAGTACTTC. This codes for CASSLVGLVPGLGLQYF.